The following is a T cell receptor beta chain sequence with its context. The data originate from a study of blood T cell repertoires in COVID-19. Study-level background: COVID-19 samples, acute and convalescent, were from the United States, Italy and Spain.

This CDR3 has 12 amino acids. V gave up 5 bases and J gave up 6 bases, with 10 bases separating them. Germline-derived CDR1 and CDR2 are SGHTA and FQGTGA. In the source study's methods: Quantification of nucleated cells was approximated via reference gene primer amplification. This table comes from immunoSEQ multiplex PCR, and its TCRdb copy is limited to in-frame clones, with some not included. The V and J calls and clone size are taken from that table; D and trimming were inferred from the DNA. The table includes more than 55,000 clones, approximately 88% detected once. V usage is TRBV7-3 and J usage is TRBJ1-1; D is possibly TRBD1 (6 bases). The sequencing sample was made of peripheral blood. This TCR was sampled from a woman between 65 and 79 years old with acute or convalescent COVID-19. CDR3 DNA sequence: TGTGCCAGCAGCCTACAGGGTTCTGAAGCTTTCTTT. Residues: CASSLQGSEAFF.